The TCR beta chain described here comes from a study of blood T cell repertoires in COVID-19. V lost 3 bases and J 7 bases, leaving 12 bases between the germline ends. The germline V gene encodes CDR1 MDHEN and CDR2 SYDVKM. This CDR3 region has 13 residues. The repertoire was sequenced with immunoSEQ multiplex PCR; TCRdb's copy has only in-frame clones and lacks some. The sample contains some 86,000 clones, over 80% of which appear only once. This clonotype was sampled from an elderly woman with active or convalescent COVID-19. Material: peripheral blood. The gene calls are TRBV28 and TRBJ1-2; D may be TRBD1 (5 bases). The CDR3 DNA sequence: TGTGCCAGCAGTTTGGGGGGTCTACCTGGCTACACCTTC. This gives the protein CASSLGGLPGYTF.